What follows is one TCR beta chain and its context. Its antigen remains unknown. Terminally differentiated effector memory CD45RA+ cells were left out of the naive CD8 fraction, which was CD45RO-negative and positively selected for CCR7. Assay: immunoSEQ multiplex PCR; the TCRdb copy retains only in-frame clones and omits some. Here the sample spans almost 700,000 clones, approximately 90% being singletons. This specimen belongs to a study of shared clonotypes between healthy human individuals. The CDR3 extends over 15 amino acids. The V gene lost 4 bases and the J gene lost 2 bases, with 15 bases spanning the gap. CDR1 and CDR2 (germline): MDHEN, SYDVKM. Study observations and caveats: It was only blood that was sampled, and tissue repertoires likely differ.

This sequence originates from a man aged 25 to 40 in good health. The V call is TRBV28, the J call TRBJ2-7; D perhaps matches TRBD2 (5 bases). Sequencing was performed on naive CD8+ T cells sorted from blood. The CDR3 loop reads CASSYPLGSAYEQYF. The CDR3, as DNA: TGTGCCAGCAGTTACCCCTTAGGGAGCGCCTACGAGCAGTACTTC.